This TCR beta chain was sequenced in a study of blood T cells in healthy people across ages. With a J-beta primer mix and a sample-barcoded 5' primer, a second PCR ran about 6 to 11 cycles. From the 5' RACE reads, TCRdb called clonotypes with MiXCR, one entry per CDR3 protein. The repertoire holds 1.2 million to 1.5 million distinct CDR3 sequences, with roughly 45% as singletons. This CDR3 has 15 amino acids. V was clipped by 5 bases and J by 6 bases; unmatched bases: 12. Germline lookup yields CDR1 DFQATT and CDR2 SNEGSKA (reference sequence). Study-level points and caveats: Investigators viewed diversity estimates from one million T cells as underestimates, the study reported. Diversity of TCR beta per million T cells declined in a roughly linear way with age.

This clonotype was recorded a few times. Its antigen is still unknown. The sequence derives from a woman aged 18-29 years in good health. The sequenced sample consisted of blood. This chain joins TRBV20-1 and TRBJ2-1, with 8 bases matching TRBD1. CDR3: CSARRARGPGNEQFF. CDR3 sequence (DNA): TGCAGTGCTCGCAGAGCCAGGGGGCCGGGCAATGAGCAGTTCTTC.